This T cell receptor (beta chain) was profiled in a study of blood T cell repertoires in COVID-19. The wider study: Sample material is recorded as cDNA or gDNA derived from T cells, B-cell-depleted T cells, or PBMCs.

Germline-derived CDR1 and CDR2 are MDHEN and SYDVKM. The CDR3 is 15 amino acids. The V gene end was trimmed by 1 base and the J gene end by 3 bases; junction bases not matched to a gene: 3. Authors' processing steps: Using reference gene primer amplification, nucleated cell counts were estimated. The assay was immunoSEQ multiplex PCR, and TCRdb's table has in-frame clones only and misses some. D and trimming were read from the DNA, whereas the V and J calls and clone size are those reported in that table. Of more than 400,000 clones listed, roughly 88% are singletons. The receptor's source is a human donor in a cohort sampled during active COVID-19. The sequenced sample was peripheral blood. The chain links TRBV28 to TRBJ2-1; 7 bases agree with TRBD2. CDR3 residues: CASSLSGGDYNEQFF. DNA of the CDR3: TGTGCCAGCAGTTTATCGGGAGGCGACTACAATGAGCAGTTCTTC.